The sequence of this TCR beta chain was determined in a study of CD8+ T cells in alopecia areata. Treatment of the sample: oral pan-JAK inhibitor, 5-10 mg twice daily. RNA was isolated and reverse transcribed to cDNA, the sequencing template. The table came from immunoSEQ multiplex PCR; TCRdb's copy has only in-frame clones and leaves some out. Of around 200,000 clones in the sample, about 55% are singletons; the top ten hold 11%. Trimming left V 3 bases short and J 5 bases short, with 10 bases between. The germline V gene encodes CDR1 LNHDA and CDR2 SQIVND (reference sequence). CDR3 length: 13 residues.

The sequenced sample was CD8+ T cells sorted from blood, obtained at week 24, from a patient treated with tofacitinib. The receptor was derived from a human donor with alopecia areata. This chain connects TRBV19 to TRBJ1-1; TRBD1 is a possible D gene (5 bases). The CDR3 protein is CASSMNGGTEAFF. DNA for the CDR3: TGTGCCAGTAGTATGAATGGGGGGACTGAAGCTTTCTTT.